This passage covers 19 T cell receptor beta chains from one sample sequenced in a study of CD8+CD57+ T cells in acquired aplastic anemia. Both TCR beta VDJ combination and CDR3 sequence profiling were carried out. Genomic DNA was the template for this profiling. From the reads, TCRdb called clonotypes with MiXCR, one entry per CDR3 protein. The sample carries approximately 98,000 distinct CDR3 sequences, 50% to 65% recorded once. The specimen sequenced was sorted CD4+, CD8+, or CD8+CD57+ T cells (not recorded which) from PBMCs. These receptors all come from a human donor in good health, serving as a control.

This clonotype appeared many times. The chain links TRBV6-5 to TRBJ1-2, with D unresolved. CDR1 and CDR2 from the germline V gene are MNHEY and SVGAGI. CDR3 size: 12 residues. V was shortened by 2 bases and J by 2 bases, with 3 bases between the two germline ends. CDR3 DNA: TGTGCCAGCAGTTACGGGAACTATGGCTACACCTTC. This gives the protein CASSYGNYGYTF.

V usage is TRBV29-1 and J usage is TRBJ1-1, with D unclear. The CDR3 is 10 amino acids. Trimming took 8 bases from V and 4 from J, leaving 8 bases between them. Germline assignment: CDR1 SQVTM and CDR2 ANQGSEA. The CDR3 DNA reads TGCAGCCTTGTGCTCACTGAAGCTTTCTTT. As protein: CSLVLTEAFF.

This clonotype was counted many times. The gene calls are TRBV7-6 and TRBJ1-1; no clear D gene. CDR1 is SGHVS and CDR2 is FNYEAQ in the germline V gene. Trimming took 6 bases from V and 0 from J, leaving 5 bases between them. The CDR3 runs 12 residues. CDR3 residues: CASSNLNTEAFF. CDR3 coding DNA: TGTGCCAGCAGTAATCTGAACACTGAAGCTTTCTTT. Full variable domain (rest looked up from reference TRBV7-6 and TRBJ1-1): GAGVSQSPRYKVTKRGQDVALRCDPISGHVSLYWYRQALGQGPEFLTYFNYEAQQDKSGLPNDRFSAERPEGSISTLTIQRTEQRDSAMYRCASSNLNTEAFFGQGTRLTVV.

The CDR3 region is CASSGGGGELFF. The CDR3 nucleotides are TGTGCCAGCAGTGGGGGGGGCGGGGAGCTGTTTTTT. J is TRBJ2-2 and V is TRBV25-1, with 7 bases identical to TRBD2. The CDR3 spans 12 residues. J lost 7 bases, V lost 4 bases, and 0 bases had no gene match. The V gene's germline CDR1 is MGHDK and CDR2 SYGVNS.

This clonotype has ten or more counts. DNA for the CDR3: TGTGCCAGCAGTTTAAATGGGTTCCAAGAGACCCAGTACTTC. This sequence encodes CASSLNGFQETQYF. The chain combines TRBV12-3 or TRBV12-4 with TRBJ2-5; no clear D. The CDR3 consists of 14 residues. With 2 bases removed from V and 1 base from J, the gap between germline ends came to 8 bases.

This clonotype came up a few times. The genes are TRBV10-3 and TRBJ2-1; D is uncertain. Trimming pared 3 bases from V and 7 bases from J, leaving 7 bases between. Germline lookup yields CDR1 ENHRY and CDR2 SYGVKD. The CDR3 contains 12 residues. The CDR3 coding sequence is TGTGCCATCAGTGACGGATCGAATGAGCAGTTCTTC. Translation gives CAISDGSNEQFF.

The rearrangement uses TRBV20-1 and TRBJ2-7; 9 bases are a match to TRBD2. The CDR3 spans 14 residues. V trimming: 3 bases; J trimming: 1 base; junction bases outside the gene matches: 4. CDR1 is DFQATT and CDR2 is SNEGSKA in the germline V gene (reference sequence). The chain's CDR3 is CSARFAGGSYEQYF. CDR3 DNA: TGCAGTGCTAGGTTCGCGGGAGGGTCCTACGAGCAGTACTTC.

This clonotype was detected a few times. This chain uses TRBV15 with TRBJ2-3, with D uncertain. Trimming shortened V by 9 bases and J by 6 bases, and 19 bases separated the two germline ends. The germline CDR1 and CDR2 sequences are LNHNV and YYDKDF (reference sequence). This CDR3 region has 14 residues. CDR3 in amino acids: CATAIHWPYDTQYF. The CDR3 DNA reads as TGTGCCACTGCGATCCATTGGCCCTACGATACGCAGTATTTT.

This clonotype was recorded many times. V gene TRBV6-1 combines with J gene TRBJ1-3; D uncertain. This CDR3 spans 13 amino acids. Trimming removed 4 bases at V and 3 bases at J, with 7 bases between. Per the germline V gene, CDR1 is MNHNS and CDR2 is SASEGT. DNA of the CDR3: TGTGCCAGCAGTGCCGCCCTTGGAAACACCATATATTTT. Protein: CASSAALGNTIYF.

The chain is built from TRBV2 and TRBJ2-7, with D possibly TRBD1 on 6 matching bases. The V gene lost 6 bases and the J gene lost 3 bases, with 15 bases spanning the gap. The germline V gene has CDR1 SNHLY and CDR2 FYNNEI. The CDR3 is 14 residues long. This CDR3 is CASSLAGVNYEQYF. The CDR3 DNA reads TGTGCCAGCAGCTTAGCAGGGGTGAACTACGAGCAGTACTTC.

The chain employs TRBV19 and TRBJ2-4; D is ambiguous. Germline CDR1 and CDR2: LNHDA and SQIVND (reference sequence). The CDR3 is 11 residues long. V was trimmed by 6 bases and J by 8 bases, leaving 8 bases between them. CDR3 sequence: CASSNRDIQYF. The CDR3 coding sequence is TGTGCCAGTAGCAATAGAGACATTCAGTACTTC.

This clonotype was found many times. The V call is TRBV19, the J call TRBJ1-1, with D perhaps TRBD1 (5 bases). Trimming pared 3 bases from V and 7 bases from J, leaving 12 bases between. The CDR3 spans 13 residues. The V gene's germline CDR1 is LNHDA and CDR2 SQIVND (reference sequence). CDR3 region: CASSIASGREAFF. As DNA, the CDR3 is TGTGCCAGTAGTATCGCTTCGGGACGTGAAGCTTTCTTT.

This sequence joins TRBV20-1 and TRBJ2-7; 11 nucleotides align to TRBD2. The CDR3 loop spans 15 amino acids. The germline gives CDR1 DFQATT, CDR2 SNEGSKA (reference sequence). Germline trimming cut 3 bases from V and 0 bases from J; bases unmatched to any gene: 4. CDR3 sequence reads: CSARKLAGDSYEQYF. CDR3 nucleotide sequence: TGCAGTGCTAGGAAACTAGCGGGGGACTCCTACGAGCAGTACTTC.

J is TRBJ1-6 and V is TRBV10-3; TRBD1 matches at 8 bases. Germline assignment: CDR1 ENHRY and CDR2 SYGVKD. V trimming: 6 bases; J trimming: 10 bases; junction bases outside the gene matches: 5. This CDR3 spans 13 amino acids. CDR3 coding DNA: TGTGCCATCAGATCAGGGGGCGGATCACCCCTCCACTTT. It is translated as CAIRSGGGSPLHF.

V gene TRBV10-2 combines with J gene TRBJ1-2; the match to TRBD1 covers 7 bases. Trimming cost V 2 bases and J 6 bases; bases outside gene matches: 3. Germline V gives CDR1 WSHSY, CDR2 SAAADI. The length of the CDR3 is 13 residues. As DNA, the CDR3 is TGCGCCAGCAGTGAGAATCAGGGGGATGGCTACACCTTC. Amino acid sequence: CASSENQGDGYTF.

This clonotype was observed at least ten times. This chain connects TRBV9 to TRBJ2-5, with TRBD1 as a possible D gene (6 bases). The CDR3 contains 14 residues. V was clipped by 4 bases and J by 1 base, with 11 bases between them. The germline CDR1 and CDR2 sequences are SGDLS and YYNGEE. In DNA form, the CDR3 reads TGTGCCAGCAGCTTAGGACAGCTCCAAGAGACCCAGTACTTC. Translation gives CASSLGQLQETQYF.

This clonotype was seen repeatedly, ten times or more. This sequence joins TRBV5-4 and TRBJ2-7; possibly TRBD1 for D (6 bases). This CDR3 is built from 15 residues. Between the trimmed V and J ends, which lost 4 bases and 2 bases, there was a span of 16 bases. CDR1 and CDR2 (germline): SGHNT, YYREEE (reference sequence). The CDR3, as DNA: TGTGCCAGCAGCCGCATAGAGGGGGAAACCTACGAGCAGTACTTC. Amino acid sequence: CASSRIEGETYEQYF.

The chain is built from TRBV7-9 and TRBJ1-2; 7 bases align to TRBD1. The CDR3 length is 14 residues. V lost 7 bases and J lost 6; bases outside the gene matches: 11. CDR1 and CDR2 from the germline V gene are SEHNR and FQNEAQ (reference sequence). The chain's CDR3 is CASIPGGQGDGYTF. The CDR3 nucleotides are TGTGCCAGCATCCCCGGTGGGCAGGGGGATGGCTACACCTTC.

The rearrangement joins TRBV15 to TRBJ2-3; D possibly corresponds to TRBD2 (6 bases). With 1 base removed from V and 11 bases from J, the gap between germline ends came to 13 bases. The germline gives CDR1 LNHNV, CDR2 YYDKDF (reference sequence). This CDR3 has 13 residues. In nucleotides, the CDR3 is TGTGCCACCAGCAGAGTGCGGGGTGGGAGGCAGTATTTT. Encoded protein: CATSRVRGGRQYF.